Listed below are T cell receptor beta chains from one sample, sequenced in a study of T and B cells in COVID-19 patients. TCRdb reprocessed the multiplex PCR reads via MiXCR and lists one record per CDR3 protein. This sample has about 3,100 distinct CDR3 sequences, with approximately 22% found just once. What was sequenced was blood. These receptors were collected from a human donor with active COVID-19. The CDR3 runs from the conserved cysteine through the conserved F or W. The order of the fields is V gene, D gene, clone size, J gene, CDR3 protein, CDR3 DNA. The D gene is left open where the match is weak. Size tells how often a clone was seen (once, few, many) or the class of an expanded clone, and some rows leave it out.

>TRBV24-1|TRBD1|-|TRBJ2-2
CATSDLTGTGNTGELFF
TGTGCCACCAGTGACCTTACCGGGACAGGGAACACCGGGGAGCTGTTTTTT
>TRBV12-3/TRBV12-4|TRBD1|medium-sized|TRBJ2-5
CATTPRTGVGETQYF
TGTGCCACCACGCCCCGGACAGGGGTTGGGGAGACCCAGTACTTC
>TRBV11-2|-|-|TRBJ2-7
CASSFDRLTYEQYF
TGTGCCAGCAGCTTTGACAGGCTCACCTACGAGCAGTACTTC
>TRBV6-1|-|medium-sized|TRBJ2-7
CASSRSESYEQYF
TGTGCCAGCAGCAGGAGTGAATCCTACGAGCAGTACTTC
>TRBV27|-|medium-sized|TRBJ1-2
CASSLEGNYGYTF
TGTGCCAGCAGTTTAGAGGGTAACTATGGCTACACCTTC
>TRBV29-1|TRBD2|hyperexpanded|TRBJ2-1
CSVEFTSGDYNEQFF
TGCAGCGTTGAATTTACTAGCGGGGACTACAATGAGCAGTTCTTC
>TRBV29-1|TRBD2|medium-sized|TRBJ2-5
CSVGWAGLAGVLETQYF
TGCAGCGTGGGATGGGCGGGACTAGCGGGAGTTTTGGAGACCCAGTACTTC
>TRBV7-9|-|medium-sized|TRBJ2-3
CASSPDGTDTQYF
TGTGCCAGCAGCCCCGATGGGACAGATACGCAGTATTTT
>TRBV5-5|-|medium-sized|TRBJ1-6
CASEGGVYNSPLHF
TGTGCCAGCGAAGGGGGGGTATATAATTCACCCCTCCACTTT
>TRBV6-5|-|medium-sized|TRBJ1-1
CASKFPGGTEAFF
TGTGCCAGCAAATTCCCCGGGGGGACTGAAGCTTTCTTT
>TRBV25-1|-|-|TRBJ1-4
CASRYGSDEKLFF
TGTGCCAGCAGATACGGGTCGGATGAAAAACTGTTTTTT
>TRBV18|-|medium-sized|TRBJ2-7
CASSPQVGEQYF
TGTGCCAGCTCCCCCCAGGTCGGTGAGCAGTACTTC
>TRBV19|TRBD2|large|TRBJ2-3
CASSILAGGGDTQYF
TGTGCCAGTAGTATATTGGCGGGAGGGGGGGATACGCAGTATTTT
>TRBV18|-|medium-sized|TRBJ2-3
CASSPGDGTDTQYF
TGTGCCAGCTCCCCAGGGGACGGCACAGATACGCAGTATTTT
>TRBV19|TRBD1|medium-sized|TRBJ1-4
CASSTDRVGNEKLFF
TGTGCCAGTAGTACCGACAGGGTAGGGAATGAAAAACTGTTTTTT
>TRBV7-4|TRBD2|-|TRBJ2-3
CASSFSTSGRARTDTQCF
TGTGCCAGCAGCTTCTCTACTAGCGGGAGGGCCAGGACAGATACGCAGTGTTTT
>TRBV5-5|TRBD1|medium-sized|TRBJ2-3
CASSGWGQGEADTQYF
TGTGCCAGCAGCGGCTGGGGACAGGGGGAAGCAGATACGCAGTATTTT
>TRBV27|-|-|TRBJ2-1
CASSLRAAGDNEQFF
TGTGCCAGCAGTTTAAGGGCGGCAGGGGACAATGAGCAGTTCTTC
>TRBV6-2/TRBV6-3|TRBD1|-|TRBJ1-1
CASSGARGTGPNTEAFF
TGTGCCAGCAGTGGCGCAAGAGGGACAGGGCCGAACACTGAAGCTTTCTTT
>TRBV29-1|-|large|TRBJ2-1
CSVEKDGDEQFF
TGCAGCGTTGAGAAAGATGGGGATGAGCAGTTCTTC
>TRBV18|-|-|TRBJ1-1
CASSSSRDLLEAFF
TGTGCCAGCTCATCAAGCAGGGATTTGTTGGAAGCTTTCTTT
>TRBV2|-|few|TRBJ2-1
CASSEPRTNSYNEQFF
TGTGCCAGCAGTGAACCAAGGACAAACTCCTACAATGAGCAGTTCTTC
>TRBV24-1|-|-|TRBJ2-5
CATSDPPVETQYF
TGTGCCACCAGTGATCCTCCAGTGGAGACCCAGTACTTC
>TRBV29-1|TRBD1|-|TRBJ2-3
CSGSGTGGRDTQYF
TGCAGCGGGTCGGGGACAGGGGGACGAGATACGCAGTATTTT
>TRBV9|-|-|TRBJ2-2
CASSTRAVPANTGELFF
TGTGCCAGCAGCACGAGGGCGGTCCCCGCGAACACCGGGGAGCTGTTTTTT
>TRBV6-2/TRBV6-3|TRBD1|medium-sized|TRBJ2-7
CASSVPGQTYEQYF
TGTGCCAGCAGTGTTCCGGGACAGACCTACGAGCAGTACTTC
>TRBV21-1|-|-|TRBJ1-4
CASSKVGTQGPGVANEKLFF
TGTGCCAGCAGCAAAGTTGGGACCCAAGGGCCGGGCGTAGCTAATGAAAAACTGTTTTTT
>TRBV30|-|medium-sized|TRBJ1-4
CAWTGSNEKLFF
TGTGCCTGGACAGGTAGTAATGAAAAACTGTTTTTT
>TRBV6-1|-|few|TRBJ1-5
CASSEAEGGNQPQHF
TGTGCCAGCAGTGAAGCGGAAGGGGGCAATCAGCCCCAGCATTTT
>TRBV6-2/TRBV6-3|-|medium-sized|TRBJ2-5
CASWAGVETQYF
TGTGCCAGCTGGGCAGGGGTGGAGACCCAGTACTTC
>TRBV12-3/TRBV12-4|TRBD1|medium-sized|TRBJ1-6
CASSPPPAGGVNSPLHF
TGTGCCAGCAGCCCTCCCCCTGCAGGGGGGGTTAATTCACCCCTCCACTTT
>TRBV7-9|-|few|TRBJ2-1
CASGAAVNEQFF
TGTGCCAGCGGGGCAGCGGTGAATGAGCAGTTCTTC
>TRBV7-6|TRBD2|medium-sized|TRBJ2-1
CASSLGPSGWGSGNEQFF
TGTGCCAGCAGCTTGGGCCCTAGCGGGTGGGGCTCGGGCAATGAGCAGTTCTTC
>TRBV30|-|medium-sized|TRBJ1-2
CACSTGYGYTF
TGTGCCTGCAGTACAGGGTATGGCTACACCTTC
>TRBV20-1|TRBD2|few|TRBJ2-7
CSATSVSYEQYF
TGCAGCGCTACTAGCGTCTCCTACGAGCAGTACTTC
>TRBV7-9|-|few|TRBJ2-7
CASSFPGELDEQYF
TGTGCCAGCAGCTTTCCAGGGGAATTAGACGAGCAGTACTTC
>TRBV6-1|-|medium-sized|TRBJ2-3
CASSEPSGYTDTQYF
TGTGCCAGCAGTGAGCCGAGCGGTTACACAGATACGCAGTATTTT
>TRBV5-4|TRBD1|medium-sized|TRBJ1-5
CASSYGQGDSNQPQHF
TGTGCCAGCAGCTATGGACAGGGGGATAGCAATCAGCCCCAGCATTTT
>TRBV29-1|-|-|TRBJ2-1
CSVDGGRYRQFF
TGCAGCGTTGATGGGGGGCGCTACCGGCAGTTCTTC
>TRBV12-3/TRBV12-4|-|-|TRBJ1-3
CASRLAGNTIYF
TGTGCCAGCCGCCTTGCCGGAAACACCATATATTTT
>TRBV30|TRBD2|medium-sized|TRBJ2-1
CAWSRGGPYNEQFF
TGTGCCTGGAGCCGGGGGGGTCCCTACAATGAGCAGTTCTTC
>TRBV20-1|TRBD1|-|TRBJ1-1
CSADGTATMNTEAFF
TGCAGTGCCGATGGGACAGCTACAATGAACACTGAAGCTTTCTTT
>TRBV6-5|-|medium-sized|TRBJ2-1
CASSYAGSSYNEQFF
TGTGCCAGCAGTTACGCCGGGAGCTCCTACAATGAGCAGTTCTTC
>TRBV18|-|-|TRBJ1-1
CASSPPEGWGTEAFF
TGTGCCAGCTCACCACCAGAAGGATGGGGCACTGAAGCTTTCTTT
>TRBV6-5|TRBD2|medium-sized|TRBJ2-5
CASSLLAGVETQYF
TGTGCCAGCAGTTTACTAGCGGGAGTAGAGACCCAGTACTTC
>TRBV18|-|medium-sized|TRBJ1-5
CASSPFEVGGVQKNQPQHF
TGTGCCAGCTCACCGTTTGAGGTCGGGGGGGTCCAGAAGAATCAGCCCCAGCATTTT
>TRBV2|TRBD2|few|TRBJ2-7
CASRFGGGNEQYF
TGTGCCAGCAGATTTGGGGGGGGGAACGAGCAGTACTTC
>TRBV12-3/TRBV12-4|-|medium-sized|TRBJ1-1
CASSLPPAREAFF
TGTGCCAGCAGTTTACCCCCGGCCCGTGAAGCTTTCTTT
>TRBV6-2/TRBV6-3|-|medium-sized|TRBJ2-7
CASSPGKVVEQYF
TGTGCCAGCAGTCCCGGGAAGGTAGTCGAGCAGTACTTC
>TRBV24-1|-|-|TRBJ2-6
CATSPGSSGANVLTF
TGTGCCACCAGTCCGGGGAGCTCCGGGGCCAACGTCCTGACTTTC
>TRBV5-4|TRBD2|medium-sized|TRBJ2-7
CASSLARTSGAYEQYF
TGTGCCAGCAGCTTGGCGCGGACTAGCGGCGCCTACGAGCAGTACTTC
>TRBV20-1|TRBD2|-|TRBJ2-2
CSARRGGRANGELFF
TGCAGTGCTAGAAGAGGCGGGAGGGCGAACGGGGAGCTGTTTTTT
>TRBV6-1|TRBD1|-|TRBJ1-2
CATSGTGLWGGYTF
TGTGCCACATCCGGGACAGGGCTTTGGGGTGGCTACACCTTC